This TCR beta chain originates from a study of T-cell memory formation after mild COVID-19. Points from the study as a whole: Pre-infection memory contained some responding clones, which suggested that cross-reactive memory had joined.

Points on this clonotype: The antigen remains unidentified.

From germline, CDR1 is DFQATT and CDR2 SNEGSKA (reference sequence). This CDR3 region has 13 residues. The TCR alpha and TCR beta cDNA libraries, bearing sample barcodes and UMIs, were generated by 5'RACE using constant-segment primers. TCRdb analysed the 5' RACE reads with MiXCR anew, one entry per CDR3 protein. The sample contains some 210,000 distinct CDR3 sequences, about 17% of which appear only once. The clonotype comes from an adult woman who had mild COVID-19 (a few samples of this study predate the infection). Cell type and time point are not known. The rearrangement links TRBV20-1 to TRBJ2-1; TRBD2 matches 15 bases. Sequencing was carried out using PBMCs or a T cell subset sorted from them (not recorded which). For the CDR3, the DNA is TGCAGCGGACTAGCGGGGGGGTACAATGAGCAGTTCTTC. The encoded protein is CSGLAGGYNEQFF.